Below, one TCR beta chain is given with its context. Its antigen remains undetermined. A junction boundary mismatches the germline segment, possibly from a read error. Systemically healthy Caucasian individuals from Russia, some 36 in total and aged roughly 6 to 100 years, were included as donors. Approximately 9.3 milliliters of peripheral blood were drawn from each donor into EDTA-treated Vacutainer tubes. Ficoll-Paque density-gradient centrifugation was used to isolate PBMCs, with at least 6.5 million per sample. Trizol reagent was used to extract total RNA from PBMCs, with at least 5 micrograms per sample. The percentages of naive CD45RAhigh/CD27high T cells were determined by flow cytometry on a PBMC aliquot from every donor. Libraries were built with 5' RACE. The sequencer listed for this sample is Illumina HiSeq 2500. A second PCR of about 7 to 12 cycles was run with a J-beta primer mix and a sample-barcoded 5' primer. A unique molecular identifier was introduced onto each TCR beta cDNA molecule by a template-switch 5' adaptor carrying 12 random nucleotides. At least 2.5 million CDR3-containing paired-end reads were obtained from each sample. All of the RNA was converted into first-strand cDNA using the Mint cDNA synthesis kit, with a TRBC-specific oligonucleotide serving as the primer. After uracil-DNA glycosylase treatment, a first 18-cycle PCR used universal primers M1SS and BC2_uni_R on all cDNA. For the original study's pipeline: For normalization, 1 million high-quality reads, each with a distinct molecular identifier, were randomly selected from each sample. Reads with shared molecular identifiers were discarded instead of being binned into consensus sequences. MiTCR, set to a Q25 quality threshold and the strictest error-elimination algorithm, was used for CDR3 identification, clonotype clustering and error correction. Lower-bound total TCR beta diversity was estimated with a nonparametric unseen species model using Euler transformation. The raw public reads went through TCRdb reprocessing: fastp at Q25, MiXCR clone calling, in-frame beta chains kept. Each entry merges the rows of one CDR3 protein and shows their most common DNA and genes. TCRdb's processing, not the authors' own work, is the source of the V and J calls. This sample lists about 1.8 million distinct CDR3 sequences; about 50% were detected once. The leading ten clones occupy over 2% of the sample.

CDR1 and CDR2, per the germline V gene (reference sequence), are DFQATT and SNEGSKA. The CDR3 runs 16 amino acids, cysteine and phenylalanine included. Only the CDR3 DNA is retained, 48 bases long and in frame from the first base. This entry belongs to a study of blood T cells in healthy people across ages (dated by TCRdb to between 2015 and 2016). In the study overall: Template switching captured roughly one uniquely barcoded TCR beta cDNA molecule per two T cells in model experiments. Donors of different ages were randomly distributed across sequencing lanes to avoid experimental bias. Donors were grouped into four age groups: young (average 16 years), middle-aged (39), aged (about 60) and long-lived (about 90). The study measured age-related changes in TCR beta repertoire diversity using deep sequencing normalized with unique cDNA molecular identifiers. Two additional independent replicas of 1 million unique cDNA reads from the same blood draw were analyzed for two donors (one aged 18 to 29 and one aged 80 or older). The paper's findings and limits, for the study overall: Because donor CMV infection status was unknown, age-related changes in expanded clonotypes were potentially confounded. Total diversity estimates from one million sequenced T cells were considered lower bounds and underestimates. A strong correlation was found between observed TCR beta diversity and the percentage of naive T cells measured by flow cytometry. Bulk unsorted PBMC profiling prevented conclusive comparison of naive and antigen-experienced compartments. The long-lived group showed more naive CD4+ T cells, fewer expanded clones and increased TCR diversity than the aged group, suggesting age selection. Observed TCR beta diversity per million T cells fell roughly linearly with age, and a significant reduction was already apparent by age around 40.

What was sequenced was blood. Rearrangement joined TRBV20-1 to TRBJ1-6; TRBD1 agrees with 10 junctional bases. This sequence was found in a middle-aged woman in good health. The CDR3 region: CSARDRGQGSHSPLHF. The DNA sequence follows: TGCAGTGCGAGAGACAGGGGGCAGGGTTCCCATTCACCCCTCCACTTT.